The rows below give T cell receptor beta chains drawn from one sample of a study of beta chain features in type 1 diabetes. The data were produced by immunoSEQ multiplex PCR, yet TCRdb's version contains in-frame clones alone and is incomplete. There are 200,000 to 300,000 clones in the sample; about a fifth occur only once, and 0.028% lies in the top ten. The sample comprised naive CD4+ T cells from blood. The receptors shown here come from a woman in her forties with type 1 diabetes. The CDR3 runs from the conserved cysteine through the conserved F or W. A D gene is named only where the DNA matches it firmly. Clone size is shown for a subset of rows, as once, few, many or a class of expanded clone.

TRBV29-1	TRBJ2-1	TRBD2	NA	TGCAGCGTTGGACTAGCGCTCGGCAATGAGCAGTTCTTC	CSVGLALGNEQFF
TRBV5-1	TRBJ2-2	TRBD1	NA	TGCGCCAGCAGCCTAACCCCCGGGACAGGTACCGGGGAGCTGTTTTTT	CASSLTPGTGTGELFF
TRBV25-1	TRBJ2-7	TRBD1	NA	TGTGCCAGCAGCCCGGGACAGGGTTACTCCTACGAGCAGTACTTC	CASSPGQGYSYEQYF
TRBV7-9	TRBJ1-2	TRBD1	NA	TGTGCCAGCAGCTTAGCCGGGACAGGGGGCATAAGCTATGGCTACACCTTC	CASSLAGTGGISYGYTF
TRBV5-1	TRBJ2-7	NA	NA	TGCGCCAGCAGCTTGGCACAGGGTAGATACGAGCAGTACTTC	CASSLAQGRYEQYF
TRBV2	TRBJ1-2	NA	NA	TGTGCCAGCTCGGAGGGCGGGCAAGGAATAGGCGGCTACACCTTC	CASSEGGQGIGGYTF
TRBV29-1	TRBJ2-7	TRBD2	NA	TGCAGCGTTGAGACTAGCGGGAGCTACGAGCAGTACTTC	CSVETSGSYEQYF
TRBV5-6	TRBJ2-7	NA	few	TGTGCCAGCAGCCCCGGACTTTCTGGAAGCTCCTACGAGCAGTACTTC	CASSPGLSGSSYEQYF
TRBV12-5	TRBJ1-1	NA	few	TGTGCTAGTGGTCCCCCCGGTCAGGGAGAAGCTTTCTTT	CASGPPGQGEAFF
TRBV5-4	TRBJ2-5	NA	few	TGTGCCAGCAGCCAGGGGGGACAGTTCCAAGAGACCCAGTACTTC	CASSQGGQFQETQYF
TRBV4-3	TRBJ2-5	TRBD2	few	TGCGCCAGCAGCCAAGTAAGAGGATCCAGCGGGAGACTAGAGACCCAGTACTTC	CASSQVRGSSGRLETQYF